This T cell receptor beta chain was retrieved from a study of blood T cell repertoires in COVID-19. Study details: T cells, B-cell-depleted T cells, or PBMCs supplied cDNA or gDNA.

This CDR3 contains 14 residues. Per the germline V gene, CDR1 is SNHLY and CDR2 is FYNNEI. Trimming cost V 4 bases and J 0 bases, with 9 bases left between them. In the original analysis: Estimates of nucleated cell counts were drawn from the amplification of reference gene primers. Libraries were prepared by immunoSEQ multiplex PCR; TCRdb keeps only in-frame clonotypes and omits some of them. V and J calls and clone size are as listed in that table; D and trimming were resolved from the DNA. The top ten clones hold 4.3% of a sample with some 120,000 clones, approximately 85% of them seen once. The chain couples TRBV2 to TRBJ1-1; perhaps TRBD1 as D (6 bases). The specimen was peripheral blood. The TCR was taken from a human donor in a cohort sampled during active COVID-19. This CDR3 reads CASSAQGLNTEAFF. CDR3 nucleotides: TGTGCCAGCAGTGCGCAGGGGTTGAACACTGAAGCTTTCTTT.